This is a list of T cell receptor beta chains from one sample in a study of blood T cells in healthy people across ages. TCRdb fed the 5' RACE reads into MiXCR, producing one record per CDR3 protein. The table shows around 710,000 distinct CDR3 sequences, with more than 40% occurring only once. Sample: blood. The receptors come from an older woman in good health. Each CDR3 is given with its conserved first and last residue. The D gene is left open where the match is weak. Size values are once, few and many counts, or a class for expanded clones, and some rows have none.

TRBJ1-2 NA NA TRBV3-1 CASSHPGGQGYTF
TRBJ1-2 TRBD1 many TRBV12-3/TRBV12-4 CASSRQGHGYTF
TRBJ1-1 TRBD1 few TRBV10-3 CAILGTANTEAFF
TRBJ1-5 TRBD1 NA TRBV5-6 CASSLGDRGGRGNQPQHF
TRBJ2-3 NA few TRBV24-1 CATGDTGARDTQYF
TRBJ2-1 TRBD2 NA TRBV7-9 CASSYYSGGDNEQFF
TRBJ1-2 NA once TRBV25-1 CASSEFNSGQGYTF
NA NA few TRBV20-1 CSAREANIYEQYF
TRBJ2-3 NA NA TRBV6-5 CASSYSMEGGTDTQYF
TRBJ2-7 TRBD1 once TRBV7-9 CASSSGTGRSYEQYF
NA TRBD1 NA TRBV3-1 CASKKTGGFDEQYF
TRBJ1-6 NA NA TRBV12-3/TRBV12-4 CASSFSDSYNSPLHF
TRBJ1-4 TRBD1 few TRBV12-3/TRBV12-4 CASSLGTGGKKLFF
TRBJ2-1 NA NA TRBV27 CASSLRDASSYNEQFF
TRBJ2-7 NA few TRBV2 CASGDSYEQYF
TRBJ2-4 NA many TRBV7-2 CASSSIGQIAKNIQYF
TRBJ2-7 NA few TRBV29-1 CSVADYEQYF
TRBJ2-6 NA NA TRBV7-2 CASSLVGGFSSGANVLTF
TRBJ2-7 NA NA TRBV20-1 CSAFTYSYEQYF
TRBJ2-3 NA NA TRBV6-1 CASSEEWRGLTDTQYF
TRBJ1-1 NA NA TRBV7-9 CASSKGDMNTEAFF
TRBJ2-5 NA NA TRBV20-1 CSARRQETQYF
TRBJ2-5 NA few TRBV3-1 CASSHSGYKETQYF
TRBJ1-2 TRBD1 few TRBV5-1 CASSLTQGAEGYTF
TRBJ1-1 NA NA TRBV7-6 CASSSGAGMMAFF
TRBJ2-7 TRBD1 few TRBV13 CASSFGQGSRSYEQYF
TRBJ2-7 TRBD1 many TRBV5-1 CASSLGTGVSYEQYF
TRBJ2-3 NA few TRBV29-1 CSVKRRGGGTDTQYF
TRBJ2-7 NA NA TRBV20-1 CSRQDLLGAYEQYF
TRBJ2-3 NA NA TRBV29-1 CSVEGTTDTQYF
TRBJ1-2 NA NA TRBV6-1 CASRSTGSNSMSYGYTF
TRBJ2-5 NA NA TRBV7-9 CASSLRLSAETQYF
TRBJ2-7 NA NA TRBV20-1 CSARLDEQYF
TRBJ2-3 NA NA TRBV7-9 CASSLETDSIKDTQYF
TRBJ2-2 NA few TRBV11-1 CASSLTLLGTGELFF
TRBJ1-1 NA NA TRBV7-2 CASSSAIVNTEAFF
TRBJ2-1 NA NA TRBV21-1 CASSGRQGDDEQFF
TRBJ2-5 TRBD2 NA TRBV20-1 CSGAGAREQYF
NA NA NA TRBV20-1 CSARDGRRRGRNEQYF
TRBJ2-2 TRBD1 few TRBV14 CASSLYTGTGNTGELFF